Below, 22 T cell receptor beta chains from the same sample are listed, as sequenced in a study of T-cell memory formation after mild COVID-19. TCRdb reprocessed the 5' RACE reads via MiXCR and lists one record per CDR3 protein. The sample yields roughly 250,000 distinct CDR3 sequences, 16% seen once. The sample consisted of PBMCs or a T cell subset sorted from them (not recorded which). These receptors were taken from a man between 18 and 29 years old who had mild COVID-19 (a few samples of this study predate the infection). Cell type and time point are not known.

This clonotype was found a few times. This chain joins TRBV19 and TRBJ1-1; D is possibly TRBD1 (5 bases). Germline CDR1 reads LNHDA; CDR2 reads SQIVND (reference sequence). The CDR3 length is 13 residues. V lost 3 bases and J 7 bases, leaving 12 bases between the germline ends. This chain's CDR3 is CASSMVGGDEAFF. The CDR3 DNA reads TGTGCCAGTAGTATGGTTGGAGGGGATGAAGCTTTCTTT.

This clonotype appeared a few times. The chain couples TRBV20-1 to TRBJ1-2; no clear D gene. The CDR3 sequence is 14 residues long. Germline loops: CDR1 DFQATT, CDR2 SNEGSKA (reference sequence). V lost 1 base to trimming and J lost 5 bases, with 14 bases between them. The CDR3 DNA sequence: TGCAGTGCTAGAGTGAGTAGAAGATTTTATGGCTACACCTTC. It yields the protein CSARVSRRFYGYTF.

The chain carries TRBV21-1 and TRBJ1-1. TRBV21-1 is designated a pseudogene. CDR3 size: 11 residues. The CDR3 sequence: CASSKVSEAFF. CDR3 sequence (DNA): TGTGCCAGCAGCAAAGTCAGTGAAGCTTTCTTT.

This clonotype was observed a few times. This sequence joins TRBV4-2 and TRBJ2-2; D is uncertain. V was pared by 0 bases and J by 2 bases, with 7 bases between. Germline lookup yields CDR1 LGHNA and CDR2 YNFKEQ. The CDR3 loop spans 15 amino acids. CDR3 residues: CASSQEGSNTGELFF. As DNA, the CDR3 is TGTGCCAGCAGCCAAGAGGGAAGTAACACCGGGGAGCTGTTTTTT.

The CDR3 loop is CASSHPTFNLAKNIQYF. The CDR3 DNA reads as TGTGCCAGCAGCCACCCGACATTCAATTTAGCCAAAAACATTCAGTACTTC. The chain uses TRBV3-1 and TRBJ2-4; D is unresolved. The CDR3 has 17 residues. Between the trimmed V and J ends, which lost 3 bases and 0 bases, there was a span of 15 bases. Germline CDR1 and CDR2: LGHDT and YNNKEL (reference sequence).

CDR3 coding DNA: TGTGCCAGCAGTTTTGAGGGGCAACAGCCCCAGCATTTT. Translated, it gives CASSFEGQQPQHF. This chain joins TRBV12-3 or TRBV12-4 and TRBJ1-5; weak D call: TRBD1 (5 bases). The V gene lost 3 bases and the J gene lost 7 bases, with 10 bases spanning the gap. CDR3 length: 13 residues.

This clonotype was seen a few times. The chain combines TRBV6-5 with TRBJ2-7, with TRBD1 identical over 11 bases. V dropped 5 bases and J dropped 4; count of bases not matched to a gene: 4. The germline CDR1 and CDR2 sequences are MNHEY and SVGAGI. CDR3 length: 14 amino acids. CDR3 in amino acids: CASSRTGGQYEQYF. CDR3 in DNA: TGTGCCAGCAGTCGGACAGGGGGCCAGTACGAGCAGTACTTC.

This clonotype was found many times. This chain uses TRBV20-1 with TRBJ2-7; unclear D gene. The CDR3 length is 14 residues. V was pared by 0 bases and J by 2 bases, with 11 bases between. Per the germline V gene, CDR1 is DFQATT and CDR2 is SNEGSKA (reference sequence). The CDR3 coding sequence is TGCAGTGCTAGAGATTGGGTCTCGGCCTACGAGCAGTACTTC. This encodes CSARDWVSAYEQYF.

The J gene is TRBJ1-6, the V gene TRBV9, with TRBD1 matching 10 bases. This CDR3 spans 14 amino acids. Losses at the gene ends were 3 bases for V and 9 bases for J; bases not matched to a gene: 3. The germline V gene has CDR1 SGDLS and CDR2 YYNGEE. CDR3 in DNA: TGTGCCAGCAGCGGGACAGGGGGAGGTTCACCCCTCCACTTT. Its translation is CASSGTGGGSPLHF.

This clonotype was counted ten times or more. V is TRBV29-1 and J is TRBJ1-2; 7 nucleotides align to TRBD1. Germline V gene lookup returns CDR1 SQVTM and CDR2 ANQGSEA. V was pared by 4 bases and J by 5 bases, with 7 bases of the junction left unmatched. The CDR3 runs to 13 residues. CDR3 in DNA: TGCAGCGTTGGAGGGGGCGCGAGTTATGGCTACACCTTC. Its translation: CSVGGGASYGYTF.

This clonotype was detected only a few times. The chain links TRBV6-5 to TRBJ2-3; 8 bases fit TRBD2. V lost 10 bases, J lost 1 base, and 7 bases stayed unmatched. This CDR3 region has 14 residues. The germline CDR1 and CDR2 sequences are MNHEY and SVGAGI. CDR3 loop: CATRAGVGTDTQYF. CDR3 DNA sequence: TGTGCCACAAGAGCGGGGGTGGGCACAGATACGCAGTATTTT.

This clonotype has ten or more counts. The CDR3 DNA follows: TGCAGCGTTGTACGTCAGGACTCCTACGAGCAGTACTTC. Protein product: CSVVRQDSYEQYF. The V call is TRBV29-1, the J call TRBJ2-7, with unresolved D. V lost 4 bases to trimming and J lost 0 bases, with 10 bases between them. The CDR3 runs 13 residues. From germline, CDR1 is SQVTM and CDR2 ANQGSEA.

The V gene is TRBV20-1, the J gene TRBJ2-3, with 8 bases fitting TRBD2. The CDR3 runs 16 residues. The germline CDR1 and CDR2 sequences are DFQATT and SNEGSKA (reference sequence). Trimming took 5 bases from V and 4 from J; bases not matched to a gene: 14. CDR3 sequence reads: CSAPHPSGGGPDTQYF. The CDR3, as DNA: TGCAGTGCTCCCCACCCGTCGGGCGGGGGGCCAGATACGCAGTATTTT.

The V gene is TRBV29-1, the J gene TRBJ2-5, with 8 bases identical to TRBD1. The CDR3 has 14 residues. CDR1 is SQVTM and CDR2 is ANQGSEA in the germline V gene. The trim removed 7 bases at V and 4 bases at J, leaving 11 bases unmatched. The CDR3 coding sequence is TGCAGCGCTATATGGGGGACAGGCCTAGAGACCCAGTACTTC. Amino acids: CSAIWGTGLETQYF. The whole variable domain, remainder taken from reference TRBV29-1 and TRBJ2-5, is SAVISQKPSRDICQRGTSLTIQCQVDSQVTMMFWYRQQPGQSLTLIATANQGSEATYESGFVIDKFPISRPNLTFSTLTVSNMSPEDSSIYLCSAIWGTGLETQYFGPGTRLLVL.

V is TRBV24-1 and J is TRBJ2-1, with 8 nucleotides matching TRBD1. This CDR3 is 16 amino acids long. The V gene end was trimmed by 4 bases and the J gene end by 4 bases; junction bases not matched to a gene: 8. The germline gives CDR1 KGHDR, CDR2 SFDVKD. The CDR3 region has the DNA TGTGCCACCAGTGACCCGGCAGGGGGCCGTTACAATGAGCAGTTCTTC. This codes for CATSDPAGGRYNEQFF.

The chain joins TRBV29-1 to TRBJ2-6; D call uncertain. The CDR3 consists of 13 residues. V lost 4 bases and J 0 bases, leaving 4 bases between the germline ends. Germline CDR1 and CDR2: SQVTM and ANQGSEA. CDR3 in DNA: TGCAGCGTTGGAAACTCTGGGGCCAACGTCCTGACTTTC. This translates into CSVGNSGANVLTF.

The chain joins TRBV6-4 to TRBJ2-2; D ambiguous. This CDR3 region has 13 residues. Germline V CDR1 and CDR2: MRHNA, SNTAGT. V lost 6 bases to trimming and J lost 0 bases, with 5 bases between them. The CDR3 coding sequence is TGTGCCAGCAGACCTGCGAACACCGGGGAGCTGTTTTTT. Its protein is CASRPANTGELFF.

The V call is TRBV7-9, the J call TRBJ2-5, with 8 bases matching TRBD1. With 10 bases clipped from V and 5 bases from J, the junction kept 12 bases outside the gene matches. Germline V gene lookup returns CDR1 SEHNR and CDR2 FQNEAQ (reference sequence). The CDR3 spans 14 residues. The CDR3 DNA reads TGTGCCACCGGCGGACGGACAGGGCCCGAGACCCAGTACTTC. It translates to CATGGRTGPETQYF.

The chain uses TRBV5-8 and TRBJ2-7, with 8 bases identical to TRBD1. The CDR3 has 15 amino acids. Germline loops: CDR1 SGHTS, CDR2 YDEGEE. The V segment lost 2 bases and the J segment 6 bases; nucleotides outside the gene matches: 10. The CDR3 loop reads CASSFLAETGVEQYF. The CDR3 coding sequence is TGTGCCAGCAGCTTTCTGGCCGAGACAGGGGTCGAGCAGTACTTC. Complete variable domain (other parts from reference TRBV5-8 and TRBJ2-7): EAGVTQSPTHLIKTRGQQATLRCSPISGHTSVYWYQQALGLGLQFLLWYDEGEERNRGNFPPRFSGRQFPNYSSELNVNALELEDSALYLCASSFLAETGVEQYFGPGTRLTVT.

In its sample, this clonotype was seen many times. V gene TRBV7-6 combines with J gene TRBJ2-3; TRBD2 matches 10 bases. This CDR3 region has 15 residues. The V gene end was trimmed by 5 bases and the J gene end by 2 bases; junction bases not matched to a gene: 4. The germline gives CDR1 SGHVS, CDR2 FNYEAQ. This CDR3 is CASSRLAGVTDTQYF. As DNA, the CDR3 is TGTGCCAGCAGCCGTCTAGCGGGGGTCACAGATACGCAGTATTTT.

This rearrangement joins TRBV6-5 to TRBJ1-5, with TRBD1 identical over 7 bases. Germline V gene sequence: CDR1 MNHEY, CDR2 SVGAGI. This CDR3 spans 16 amino acids. After removal of 6 bases from V and 1 base from J, the junction contained 9 bases not matched to a gene. The CDR3 protein is CASRKNRGGSNQPQHF. The CDR3 region has the DNA TGTGCCAGCAGGAAAAACAGGGGTGGGAGCAATCAGCCCCAGCATTTT.

The chain is built from TRBV5-1 and TRBJ2-7; D unresolved. Between the trimmed V and J ends, which lost 4 bases and 1 base, there was a span of 12 bases. Looked up from germline, CDR1 is SGHRS and CDR2 is YFSETQ. CDR3 length: 14 residues. CDR3 nucleotides: TGCGCCAGCAGCCTAAATACTGGGTCCTACGAGCAGTACGTC. It specifies CASSLNTGSYEQYV.